Below, 17 T cell receptor beta chains from the same sample are listed, as sequenced in a study of blood T cells in healthy people across ages. A J-beta primer mix and a sample-barcoded 5' primer were used in a second PCR of roughly 6 to 12 cycles. MiXCR, applied by TCRdb to the 5' RACE reads, yields one record per CDR3 protein. The sample includes 800,000 or so distinct CDR3 sequences, around 62% of them seen just once. The specimen was blood. These receptors were obtained from a man aged 25 to 40 in good health.

The V call is TRBV20-1, the J call TRBJ1-5; the D gene is possibly TRBD1 (6 bases). This CDR3 contains 11 residues. From germline, CDR1 is DFQATT and CDR2 SNEGSKA (reference sequence). Trimming removed 6 bases at V and 7 bases at J, with 10 bases between. The CDR3 DNA sequence: TGCAGTGCAACAGGGAACCAGCCCCAGCATTTT. Translating it yields CSATGNQPQHF.

This clonotype was observed a few times. The chain uses TRBV14 and TRBJ1-2; 7 bases map to TRBD1. CDR3 size: 14 residues. The trim removed 4 bases at V and 6 bases at J, leaving 8 bases unmatched. The germline V gene encodes CDR1 SGHDN and CDR2 FVKESK. The chain's CDR3 is CASSLRLQGDGYTF. The CDR3 nucleotides are TGTGCCAGCAGCCTCAGGCTTCAGGGGGATGGCTACACCTTC.

The sample holds a few counts of this clonotype. The V and J genes are TRBV13 and TRBJ2-5; 8 bases align to TRBD1. The J call may be wrong; the DNA end is better matched by TRBJ2-7. CDR1 is PRHDT and CDR2 is FYEKMQ in the germline V gene (reference sequence). The CDR3 contains 14 residues. CDR3 protein: CASSLIAGGDEQYF. The DNA for the CDR3 is TGTGCCAGCAGCTTAATAGCAGGGGGCGACGAGCAGTACTTC.

The V call is TRBV27, the J call TRBJ2-3; 9 bases align to TRBD2. V lost 5 bases, J lost 2 bases, and 8 bases stayed unmatched. CDR3 length: 16 amino acids. The germline gives CDR1 MNHEY, CDR2 SMNVEV (reference sequence). The CDR3 bases are TGTGCCAGCAGTGTACTAGCGGGTTCTCCCACAGATACGCAGTATTTT. This gives the protein CASSVLAGSPTDTQYF.

V is TRBV6-5 and J is TRBJ2-7; TRBD2 matches at 7 bases. The V gene's germline CDR1 is MNHEY and CDR2 SVGAGI. With V trimmed by 9 bases and J by 0 bases, 11 bases remained unmatched. CDR3 length: 15 residues. CDR3 in amino acids: CASGRRAGSSYEQYF. CDR3 nucleotide sequence: TGTGCCAGTGGGAGAAGAGCGGGGAGCTCCTACGAGCAGTACTTC.

Notes on this clonotype: The junction differs from germline at one of its ends, possibly a read error. V usage is TRBV7-3 and J usage is TRBJ2-7; D not resolved. There are 15 residues in the CDR3. Germline assignment: CDR1 SGHTA and CDR2 FQGTGA. CDR3 coding DNA: TGTACCAGCAGCTTACTGGGTTTACCCTCCTACGAGCAGTACTTC. Amino acids: CTSSLLGLPSYEQYF.

The chain has TRBV2 and TRBJ2-1, with TRBD2 matching over 10 bases. The length of the CDR3 is 16 residues. J was trimmed by 6 bases and V by 6 bases; bases with no gene match: 11. In germline, CDR1 is SNHLY, CDR2 FYNNEI. The CDR3 DNA reads TGTGCCAGCAGCGCGCCAGCGGGAGGGACTCTCAATGAGCAGTTCTTC. Its translation is CASSAPAGGTLNEQFF.

V gene TRBV5-1 combines with J gene TRBJ1-5; D unresolved. The V gene's germline CDR1 is SGHRS and CDR2 YFSETQ. The CDR3 runs 13 residues. The V gene lost 1 base and the J gene lost 3 bases, with 5 bases spanning the gap. The CDR3 DNA follows: TGCGCCAGCAGCTTGTGGCCCAATCAGCCCCAGCATTTT. This translates into CASSLWPNQPQHF. Full variable domain (remainder filled in from reference TRBV5-1 and TRBJ1-5): KAGVTQTPRYLIKTRGQQVTLSCSPISGHRSVSWYQQTPGQGLQFLFEYFSETQRNKGNFPGRFSGRQFSNSRSEMNVSTLELGDSALYLCASSLWPNQPQHFGDGTRLSIL.

The rearrangement links TRBV29-1 to TRBJ2-4; TRBD1 matches at 7 bases. The J call may be mistaken, given a closer DNA end match to TRBJ2-7. Germline CDR1 is SQVTM and CDR2 is ANQGSEA. The CDR3 totals 13 residues. In DNA form, the CDR3 reads TGCAGCGTTGTAGGTGACAGGGTCGGCGAGCAGTACTTC. It specifies CSVVGDRVGEQYF.

The rearrangement joins TRBV20-1 to TRBJ1-6; D may be TRBD1 (6 bases). V was clipped by 5 bases and J by 0 bases, with 11 bases between them. This CDR3 contains 15 residues. Germline V gene sequence: CDR1 DFQATT, CDR2 SNEGSKA (reference sequence). The CDR3 reads CSAYGQTSYNSPLHF. In DNA, the CDR3 is TGCAGTGCTTATGGACAGACCTCCTATAATTCACCCCTCCACTTT.

This CDR3 reads CAISGQNYEQYF. In DNA, the CDR3 is TGTGCCATCAGTGGACAAAACTACGAGCAGTACTTC. The chain employs TRBV10-3 and TRBJ2-7; no clear D gene. CDR1 is ENHRY and CDR2 is SYGVKD in the germline V gene. V lost 4 bases to trimming and J lost 3 bases, with 7 bases between them. This CDR3 region has 12 residues.

The chain uses TRBV9 and TRBJ2-3; 7 bases line up with TRBD1. The germline CDR1 and CDR2 sequences are SGDLS and YYNGEE. The junction had 4 bases not matched to a gene; V was cut back by 1 base and J by 5 bases. The CDR3 is 14 residues long. The CDR3: CASSVWTGQDTQYF. CDR3 bases: TGTGCCAGCAGCGTATGGACAGGTCAAGATACGCAGTATTTT.

CDR3 residues: CASSWIGTVSNQPQHF. CDR3 in DNA: TGTGCCAGCAGTTGGATCGGGACCGTTAGTAATCAGCCCCAGCATTTT. This chain connects TRBV12-3 or TRBV12-4 to TRBJ1-5; tentative D call: TRBD1 (5 bases). This CDR3 has 16 residues. Trimming took 4 bases from V and 4 from J, leaving 17 bases between them.

This clonotype occurred a few times. The chain carries TRBV6-2 or TRBV6-3 and TRBJ1-2, with 7 bases identical to TRBD1. The ends lost 6 bases at V and 4 bases at J; junction bases unmatched: 8. The CDR3 runs to 14 residues. The germline gives CDR1 MNHEY, CDR2 SVGEGT. The CDR3 DNA sequence: TGTGCCAGCAGACCCACGACAGGGAGCTATGGCTACACCTTC. The encoded protein is CASRPTTGSYGYTF.

V gene TRBV20-1 combines with J gene TRBJ2-1; D is perhaps TRBD2 (6 bases). The CDR3 extends over 14 amino acids. Germline V gene lookup returns CDR1 DFQATT and CDR2 SNEGSKA (reference sequence). V lost 6 bases, J lost 1 base, and 13 bases lay in between. The CDR3 DNA sequence: TGCAGTGCGCGGGACTTTTCATCCTACAATGAGCAGTTCTTC. This codes for CSARDFSSYNEQFF.

The rearrangement joins TRBV25-1 to TRBJ1-5; 8 bases agree with TRBD1. V was clipped by 2 bases and J by 0 bases; unmatched bases: 0. The germline V gene has CDR1 MGHDK and CDR2 SYGVNS. CDR3 size: 15 residues. CDR3 amino acids: CASSEQGASNQPQHF. CDR3 DNA sequence: TGTGCCAGCAGTGAACAGGGGGCTAGCAATCAGCCCCAGCATTTT. Looking up the rest from reference TRBV25-1 and TRBJ1-5 gives the full variable domain: EADIYQTPRYLVIGTGKKITLECSQTMGHDKMYWYQQDPGMELHLIHYSYGVNSTEKGDLSSESTVSRIRTEHFPLTLESARPSHTSQYLCASSEQGASNQPQHFGDGTRLSIL.

This clonotype was counted between two and nine times. The chain uses TRBV10-3 and TRBJ1-2; 10 nucleotides agree with TRBD1. Trimming cost V 4 bases and J 1 base; bases outside gene matches: 6. The V gene's germline CDR1 is ENHRY and CDR2 SYGVKD. The CDR3 loop spans 16 amino acids. In nucleotides, the CDR3 is TGTGCCATCAGTGGGGACAGGGGACCCCATAACTATGGCTACACCTTC. Translated, it gives CAISGDRGPHNYGYTF.